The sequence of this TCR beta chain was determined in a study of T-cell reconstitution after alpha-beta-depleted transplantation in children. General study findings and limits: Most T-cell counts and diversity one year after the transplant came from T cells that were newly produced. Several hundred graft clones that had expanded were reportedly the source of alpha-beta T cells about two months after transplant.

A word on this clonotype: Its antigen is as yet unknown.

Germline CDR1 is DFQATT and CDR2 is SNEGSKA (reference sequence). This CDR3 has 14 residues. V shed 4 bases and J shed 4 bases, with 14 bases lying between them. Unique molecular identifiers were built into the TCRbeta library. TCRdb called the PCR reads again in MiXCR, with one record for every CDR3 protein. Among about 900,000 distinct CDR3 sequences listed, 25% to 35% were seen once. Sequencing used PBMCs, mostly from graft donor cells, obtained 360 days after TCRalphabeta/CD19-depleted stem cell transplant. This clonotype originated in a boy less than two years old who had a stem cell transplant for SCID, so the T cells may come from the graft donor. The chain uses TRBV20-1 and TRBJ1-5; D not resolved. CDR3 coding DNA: TGCAGTGCTATTTCCGCTCAACGAAATCAGCCCCAGCATTTT. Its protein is CSAISAQRNQPQHF.